The 12 T cell receptor beta chains in this list originate from one sample, sequenced in a study of blood T cells in healthy people across ages. A J-beta primer mix and a sample-barcoded 5' primer were used in a second PCR of roughly 6 to 11 cycles. One entry per CDR3 protein, called by TCRdb with MiXCR from the 5' RACE reads. The sample includes fewer than 600,000 distinct CDR3 sequences, about 25% seen only once; the top ten take approximately 3.6%. These same records also appear under a second study, on T cells of mothers and their children.

Sequencing used blood. These receptors originate from a boy aged 2 to 9 in good health.

The chain uses TRBV20-1 and TRBJ2-7, with TRBD2 matching 9 bases. CDR1 is DFQATT, CDR2 SNEGSKA, per germline (reference sequence). This CDR3 is built from 11 residues. The V segment lost 7 bases and the J segment 2 bases; nucleotides outside the gene matches: 0. CDR3 nucleotides: TGCAGTGGGACTAGCGCCTACGAGCAGTACTTC. Protein product: CSGTSAYEQYF.

The genes are TRBV5-1 and TRBJ1-1, with 10 bases that match TRBD1. This CDR3 has 14 residues. Germline values: CDR1 SGHRS, CDR2 YFSETQ. V was pared by 4 bases and J by 11 bases, with 11 bases of the junction left unmatched. The CDR3 coding sequence is TGCGCCAGCAGCACTAAGGGACAGGGGTCTTCGGCTTTCTTT. Protein product: CASSTKGQGSSAFF.

This clonotype was seen only a few times. V is TRBV9 and J is TRBJ2-5, with 8 bases matching TRBD2. This CDR3 spans 15 amino acids. With V trimmed by 0 bases and J by 1 base, 2 bases remained unmatched. CDR1 and CDR2 from the germline V gene are SGDLS and YYNGEE. This chain's CDR3 is CASSVAGGPQETQYF. The CDR3 DNA is TGTGCCAGCAGCGTAGCGGGGGGGCCCCAAGAGACCCAGTACTTC.

V gene TRBV19 combines with J gene TRBJ1-5; no clear D. Germline-derived CDR1 and CDR2 are LNHDA and SQIVND (reference sequence). The CDR3 contains 15 residues. V gave up 5 bases and J gave up 2 bases, with 13 bases separating them. The CDR3: CASSPLFGGNQPQHF. The CDR3 nucleotides are TGTGCCAGTAGTCCCCTGTTTGGGGGCAATCAGCCCCAGCATTTT.

J is TRBJ2-5 and V is TRBV7-8, with D unresolved. V was shortened by 5 bases and J by 1 base, with 11 bases between the two germline ends. The CDR3 sequence is 14 residues long. In germline, CDR1 is SGHVS, CDR2 FQNEAQ. The CDR3 sequence is CASSPRPSQETQYF. As DNA, the CDR3 is TGTGCCAGCAGCCCCCGGCCAAGCCAAGAGACCCAGTACTTC. The entire variable domain, with the rest obtained from reference TRBV7-8 and TRBJ2-5, is as follows: GAGVSQSPRYKVAKRGQDVALRCDPISGHVSLFWYQQALGQGPEFLTYFQNEAQLDKSGLPSDRFFAERPEGSVSTLKIQRTQQEDSAVYLCASSPRPSQETQYFGPGTRLLVL.

There are a few counts of this clonotype. The chain combines TRBV9 with TRBJ2-7; 9 nucleotides match TRBD1. The CDR3 has 15 residues. CDR1 SGDLS and CDR2 YYNGEE come from the germline V gene. V dropped 4 bases and J dropped 3; count of bases not matched to a gene: 8. CDR3 loop: CASSFRDRAVYEQYF. Written as DNA, the CDR3 is TGTGCCAGCAGCTTCCGGGACAGGGCTGTCTACGAGCAGTACTTC. Using reference TRBV9 and TRBJ2-7 for the parts outside the CDR3, the full variable domain is DSGVTQTPKHLITATGQRVTLRCSPRSGDLSVYWYQQSLDQGLQFLIQYYNGEERAKGNILERFSAQQFPDLHSELNLSSLELGDSALYFCASSFRDRAVYEQYFGPGTRLTVT.

This clonotype occurred a few times. The chain recombines TRBV20-1 with TRBJ2-1, with a tentative D call TRBD1 (5 bases). The CDR3 spans 18 residues. Trimming removed 0 bases at V and 0 bases at J, with 18 bases between. In germline, CDR1 is DFQATT, CDR2 SNEGSKA (reference sequence). Written as DNA, the CDR3 is TGCAGTGCTAGAGAGGGGCGCGCCGCCTCAAGCTCCTACAATGAGCAGTTCTTC. As protein: CSAREGRAASSSYNEQFF.

This clonotype showed up just a few times. The genes are TRBV6-2 or TRBV6-3 and TRBJ2-1; 8 bases are shared with TRBD2. Germline V gene lookup returns CDR1 MNHEY and CDR2 SVGEGT. V was clipped by 6 bases and J by 6 bases; unmatched bases: 10. The CDR3 runs to 15 residues. This CDR3 reads CASSPGTRIRNEQFF. As DNA, the CDR3 is TGTGCCAGCAGCCCCGGGACTAGAATACGCAATGAGCAGTTCTTC.

In this sample, this clonotype turned up a few times. The chain recombines TRBV25-1 with TRBJ2-5; D unresolved. Trimming took off 0 bases at V and 2 bases at J, with 10 bases between the two ends. The CDR3 has 15 residues. The germline V gene encodes CDR1 MGHDK and CDR2 SYGVNS. In DNA form, the CDR3 reads TGTGCCAGCAGTGAATATCTGGCAGGTCAAGAGACCCAGTACTTC. Amino acids: CASSEYLAGQETQYF.

This chain uses TRBV6-6 with TRBJ1-2; 9 positions agree with TRBD1. This CDR3 is built from 17 residues. J was trimmed by 5 bases and V by 4 bases; bases with no gene match: 14. Germline loops: CDR1 MNHNY, CDR2 SVGAGI (reference sequence). CDR3 protein: CASSLTGTGIDGYGYTF. As DNA, the CDR3 is TGTGCCAGCAGTTTGACCGGGACAGGGATTGATGGGTATGGCTACACCTTC.

This clonotype turned up a few times. The chain joins TRBV20-1 to TRBJ2-1, with 9 bases lining up with TRBD1. Losses at the gene ends were 0 bases for V and 13 bases for J; bases not matched to a gene: 16. This CDR3 comprises 16 residues. Germline V gene sequence: CDR1 DFQATT, CDR2 SNEGSKA (reference sequence). The CDR3 sequence is CSARDFNRDRVSSQFF. The CDR3 region has the DNA TGCAGTGCTAGAGACTTCAACCGGGACAGGGTTTCTTCACAGTTCTTC.

In its sample, this clonotype was seen many times. V usage is TRBV6-5 and J usage is TRBJ2-5, with TRBD2 identical over 8 bases. Trimming took 6 bases from V and 3 from J; bases not matched to a gene: 6. The CDR3 runs to 14 residues. Germline V gives CDR1 MNHEY, CDR2 SVGAGI. As DNA, the CDR3 is TGTGCCAGCAGAGAGACTAGCGACGAAGAGACCCAGTACTTC. This translates into CASRETSDEETQYF.